Below, 27 T cell receptor beta chains from the same sample are listed, as sequenced in a study of blood T cell repertoires in COVID-19. Profiled with immunoSEQ multiplex PCR; TCRdb holds only in-frame clones, not every one. The sample comprises approximately 130,000 clones, around 83% of which are singletons, and roughly 4.5% rests with the top ten. Sequencing was performed on peripheral blood. The receptor source for this set is a human donor in a cohort sampled during active COVID-19.

This clone was counted only a few times. This chain joins TRBV4-3 and TRBJ1-4; D is unresolved. V lost 0 bases and J 7 bases, leaving 9 bases between the germline ends. The germline V gene has CDR1 LGHNA and CDR2 YSLEER. This CDR3 region has 14 residues. Written as DNA, the CDR3 is TGCGCCAGCAGCCAAGACTCTAACAGTGAAAAACTGTTTTTT. Its translation: CASSQDSNSEKLFF.

This clone was seen only a few times. V is TRBV7-2 and J is TRBJ1-4; the match to TRBD1 covers 9 bases. CDR1 and CDR2 (germline): SGHTA, FQGNSA. This CDR3 has 14 amino acids. Losses at the gene ends were 5 bases for V and 8 bases for J; bases not matched to a gene: 6. The CDR3 DNA reads as TGTGCCAGCAGCGTGGACAGGGGTCGGGAAAAACTGTTTTTT. As protein: CASSVDRGREKLFF.

This clone was recorded once. The CDR3 loop reads CASSYDSSYEQYF. The CDR3 nucleotides are TGTGCCAGCAGTTACGACTCCAGCTACGAGCAGTACTTC. The chain couples TRBV6-5 to TRBJ2-7; D is undetermined. Per the germline V gene, CDR1 is MNHEY and CDR2 is SVGAGI. The CDR3 length is 13 residues. Trimming pared 2 bases from V and 3 bases from J, leaving 8 bases between.

The CDR3 coding sequence is TGTGCCACCAGCAGAGATTTAAGTGGAGATGGCTACACCTTC. Protein sequence: CATSRDLSGDGYTF. The V gene is TRBV15, the J gene TRBJ1-2, with D unresolved. Germline V gives CDR1 LNHNV, CDR2 YYDKDF (reference sequence). CDR3 length equals 14 residues. The germline V and J ends were trimmed by 0 bases and 6 bases, with 11 bases remaining between them.

V gene TRBV7-8 combines with J gene TRBJ2-5; D is perhaps TRBD2 (5 bases). The CDR3 totals 16 residues. V was pared by 1 base and J by 5 bases, with 17 bases between. In germline, CDR1 is SGHVS, CDR2 FQNEAQ. This CDR3 is CASSLVTWGVGETQYF. For the CDR3, the DNA is TGTGCCAGCAGCTTAGTCACATGGGGAGTAGGGGAGACCCAGTACTTC.

This clone appeared a single time. V and J are TRBV10-3 and TRBJ2-7; 10 bases line up with TRBD1. J lost 0 bases, V lost 6 bases, and 5 bases had no gene match. The CDR3 loop spans 15 amino acids. Germline V gene data show CDR1 as ENHRY and CDR2 as SYGVKD. CDR3 sequence: CAISPGQGSSYEQYV. CDR3 coding DNA: TGTGCCATCAGCCCGGGACAGGGGTCCTCCTACGAGCAGTACGTC.

The chain employs TRBV19 and TRBJ2-7, with 8 bases that match TRBD2. The CDR3 contains 15 residues. V was pared by 4 bases and J by 0 bases, with 5 bases of the junction left unmatched. CDR1 and CDR2 from the germline V gene are LNHDA and SQIVND (reference sequence). The CDR3 nucleotides read TGTGCCAGTAGTAGGCCTAGCGGGTCCTCCTACGAGCAGTACTTC. This codes for CASSRPSGSSYEQYF.

V usage is TRBV5-1 and J usage is TRBJ2-3; TRBD2 matches 7 bases. V was pared by 0 bases and J by 6 bases, with 13 bases of the junction left unmatched. Per the germline V gene, CDR1 is SGHRS and CDR2 is YFSETQ. The CDR3 is 17 amino acids. The CDR3 nucleotides read TGCGCCAGCAGCTTGGATCCCCTAGGGCTAGCGGTGGATACGCAGTATTTT. Its translation: CASSLDPLGLAVDTQYF.

The chain carries TRBV5-1 and TRBJ2-3; the D gene is possibly TRBD2 (5 bases). Trimming pared 5 bases from V and 1 base from J, leaving 14 bases between. The CDR3 is 15 amino acids. Germline lookup yields CDR1 SGHRS and CDR2 YFSETQ. CDR3 protein: CASSPQHSGTDTQYF. Here the CDR3 DNA reads TGCGCCAGCAGTCCCCAGCATAGCGGCACAGATACGCAGTATTTT.

The chain recombines TRBV25-1 with TRBJ2-5; no definite D call. The V and J ends lost 1 base and 5 bases respectively, with 11 bases between them. This CDR3 comprises 14 residues. From germline, CDR1 is MGHDK and CDR2 SYGVNS. The CDR3 is CASSEFVFEETQYF. In DNA, the CDR3 is TGTGCCAGCAGTGAATTCGTGTTTGAGGAGACCCAGTACTTC. The full variable domain, with the rest looked up from reference TRBV25-1 and TRBJ2-5, is EADIYQTPRYLVIGTGKKITLECSQTMGHDKMYWYQQDPGMELHLIHYSYGVNSTEKGDLSSESTVSRIRTEHFPLTLESARPSHTSQYLCASSEFVFEETQYFGPGTRLLVL.

This chain joins TRBV7-6 and TRBJ1-6; D is unresolved. The CDR3 sequence is 13 residues long. Germline V gene data show CDR1 as SGHVS and CDR2 as FNYEAQ. The germline V and J ends were trimmed by 0 bases and 7 bases, with 4 bases remaining between them. The CDR3 DNA follows: TGTGCCAGCAGCTTAGCGCGGAATTCACCCCTCCACTTT. This encodes CASSLARNSPLHF.

V is TRBV6-5 and J is TRBJ2-3, with D possibly TRBD2 on 5 matching bases. Germline V gene lookup returns CDR1 MNHEY and CDR2 SVGAGI. The CDR3 runs to 13 residues. Trimming took off 5 bases at V and 4 bases at J, with 10 bases between the two ends. CDR3 loop: CASSRLAADTQYF. CDR3 nucleotides: TGTGCCAGCAGTAGGCTAGCCGCAGATACGCAGTATTTT.

The genes are TRBV24-1 and TRBJ1-5, with D possibly being TRBD1 (5 bases). V was clipped by 8 bases and J by 3 bases, with 22 bases between them. The germline V gene has CDR1 KGHDR and CDR2 SFDVKD. The CDR3 has 17 residues. This CDR3 is CATIPMNTGLLNQPQHF. Here the CDR3 DNA reads TGTGCCACCATCCCTATGAATACAGGCCTTCTCAATCAGCCCCAGCATTTT.

This rearrangement joins TRBV3-1 (or the pseudogene TRBV3-2) to TRBJ2-5; TRBD2 agrees at 12 bases. Germline CDR1 is LGHDT and CDR2 is YNNKEL (reference sequence). This CDR3 is built from 20 residues. V was pared by 0 bases and J by 5 bases, with 16 bases of the junction left unmatched. The CDR3 coding sequence is TGTGCCAGCAGCCAAGATCCCCTAGCGGGGGGGCCGGGTTCAGCGGAGACCCAGTACTTC. This gives the protein CASSQDPLAGGPGSAETQYF.

The gene calls are TRBV5-6 and TRBJ1-6; tentatively, D is TRBD1 (5 bases). Germline V gene sequence: CDR1 SGHDT, CDR2 YYEEEE. The CDR3 consists of 16 residues. Trimming took off 3 bases at V and 10 bases at J, with 20 bases between the two ends. The CDR3 spells CASSSWGLSGESPLHF. DNA of the CDR3: TGTGCCAGCAGCTCCTGGGGACTTTCCGGGGAATCACCCCTCCACTTT.

The V gene is TRBV11-3, the J gene TRBJ2-2; 14 bases map to TRBD2. The CDR3 has 19 amino acids. CDR1 and CDR2 (germline): SGHNT, YENEEA. Unmatched junction bases numbered 11, after V lost 3 bases and J lost 5 bases. The CDR3 loop is CASSFHRTGTSGSTGELFF. CDR3 nucleotides: TGTGCCAGCAGCTTCCACAGGACCGGGACTAGCGGGAGTACCGGGGAGCTGTTTTTT.

V gene TRBV3-1 (or the pseudogene TRBV3-2) combines with J gene TRBJ2-7; no clear D. The CDR3 runs to 15 residues. V dropped 0 bases and J dropped 2 bases, with 11 bases sitting between them. CDR1 and CDR2 (germline): LGHDT, YNNKEL (reference sequence). The CDR3, as DNA: TGTGCCAGCAGCCAAGACTTGGTCACAACCTACGAGCAGTACTTC. Translating it yields CASSQDLVTTYEQYF.

The rearrangement uses TRBV5-1 and TRBJ1-4, with D maybe TRBD1 (5 bases). This CDR3 comprises 16 residues. Germline V lookup: CDR1 SGHRS, CDR2 YFSETQ. V lost 4 bases and J 0 bases, leaving 13 bases between the germline ends. CDR3 sequence reads: CASSPGGGTTNEKLFF. CDR3 coding DNA: TGCGCCAGCAGCCCCGGCGGGGGAACAACTAATGAAAAACTGTTTTTT.

This chain links TRBV27 with TRBJ2-5; TRBD1 agrees at 7 bases. CDR3 length: 14 residues. V lost 6 bases and J lost 0; bases outside the gene matches: 4. The germline CDR1 and CDR2 sequences are MNHEY and SMNVEV (reference sequence). The CDR3 is CASRLQGNQETQYF. CDR3 sequence (DNA): TGTGCCAGCAGGCTACAGGGGAACCAAGAGACCCAGTACTTC.

This rearrangement joins TRBV18 to TRBJ2-6; D remains unclear. Trimming took 3 bases from V and 2 from J, leaving 14 bases between them. This CDR3 has 17 residues. Germline-derived CDR1 and CDR2 are KGHSH and LQKENI. In DNA, the CDR3 is TGTGCCAGCTCACCGGATATCGTGGGCGCTGGGGCCAACGTCCTGACTTTC. Amino acid sequence: CASSPDIVGAGANVLTF.

V and J are TRBV19 and TRBJ2-3, with 12 bases matching TRBD2. This CDR3 is 15 amino acids long. The V gene end was trimmed by 5 bases and the J gene end by 6 bases; junction bases not matched to a gene: 6. Germline values: CDR1 LNHDA, CDR2 SQIVND (reference sequence). The CDR3 region is CASSRTSGNRDTQYF. The CDR3 DNA reads as TGTGCCAGTAGTCGGACTAGCGGGAATAGGGATACGCAGTATTTT. Complete variable domain (other parts from reference TRBV19 and TRBJ2-3): DGGITQSPKYLFRKEGQNVTLSCEQNLNHDAMYWYRQDPGQGLRLIYYSQIVNDFQKGDIAEGYSVSREKKESFPLTVTSAQKNPTAFYLCASSRTSGNRDTQYFGPGTRLTVL.

V gene TRBV6-6 combines with J gene TRBJ1-3; D not resolved. The germline CDR1 and CDR2 sequences are MNHNY and SVGAGI (reference sequence). The CDR3 has 13 amino acids. V lost 4 bases, J lost 4 bases, and 8 bases lay in between. Written as DNA, the CDR3 is TGTGCCAGCAGTTTGAGTTTCGGAAACACCATATATTTT. Amino acid sequence: CASSLSFGNTIYF.

The rearrangement links TRBV5-1 to TRBJ2-7; D remains unclear. Deletions cut 5 bases from V and 2 bases from J, with 11 bases between. CDR1 SGHRS and CDR2 YFSETQ come from the germline V gene. The CDR3 has 13 amino acids. The CDR3 region has the DNA TGCGCCAGCAGAGAGACTGAAACCTACGAGCAGTACTTC. Its translation is CASRETETYEQYF.

This chain joins TRBV4-2 and TRBJ2-3; TRBD2 might be the D (6 bases). This CDR3 is built from 16 residues. Germline lookup yields CDR1 LGHNA and CDR2 YNFKEQ. V lost 3 bases and J 0 bases, leaving 13 bases between the germline ends. Written as DNA, the CDR3 is TGTGCCAGCAGCCACCGACCTCTAGCGAGCACAGATACGCAGTATTTT. Its translation is CASSHRPLASTDTQYF.

The chain employs TRBV19 and TRBJ1-4; 8 nucleotides agree with TRBD1. The trim removed 4 bases at V and 14 bases at J, leaving 18 bases unmatched. There are 16 residues in the CDR3. Per the germline V gene, CDR1 is LNHDA and CDR2 is SQIVND (reference sequence). In DNA, the CDR3 is TGTGCCAGTAGTACCGGACAGGGTGGAGGGCTAGGAGCGCTGTTTTTT. This encodes CASSTGQGGGLGALFF.

The chain combines TRBV6-5 with TRBJ2-3, with 9 bases lining up with TRBD2. Germline-derived CDR1 and CDR2 are MNHEY and SVGAGI. This CDR3 spans 16 amino acids. V shed 2 bases and J 2 bases; nucleotides not matched to a gene: 5. The CDR3 bases are TGTGCCAGCAGTTACACTAGCGGGCGCCTCACAGATACGCAGTATTTT. Encoded protein: CASSYTSGRLTDTQYF.

The chain joins TRBV27 to TRBJ2-7; 7 positions agree with TRBD1. This CDR3 is built from 16 residues. The V segment lost 2 bases and the J segment 3 bases; nucleotides outside the gene matches: 10. The germline V gene has CDR1 MNHEY and CDR2 SMNVEV (reference sequence). CDR3 nucleotide sequence: TGTGCCAGCAGTTTACGGCCGGGACAGAGTAGCTACGAGCAGTACTTC. Its protein is CASSLRPGQSSYEQYF.